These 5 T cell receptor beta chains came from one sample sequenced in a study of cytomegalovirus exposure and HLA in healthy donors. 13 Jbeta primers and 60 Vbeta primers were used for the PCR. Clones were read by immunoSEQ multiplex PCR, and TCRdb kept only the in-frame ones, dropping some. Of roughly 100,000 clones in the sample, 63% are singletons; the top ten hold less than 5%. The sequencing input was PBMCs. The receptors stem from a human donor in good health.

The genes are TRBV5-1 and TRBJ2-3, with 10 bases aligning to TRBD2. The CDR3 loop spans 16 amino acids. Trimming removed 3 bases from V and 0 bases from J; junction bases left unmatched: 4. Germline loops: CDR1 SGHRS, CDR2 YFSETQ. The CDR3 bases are TGCGCCAGCAGCTCGGGACTAGCGCCTAGCACAGATACGCAGTATTTT. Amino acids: CASSSGLAPSTDTQYF.

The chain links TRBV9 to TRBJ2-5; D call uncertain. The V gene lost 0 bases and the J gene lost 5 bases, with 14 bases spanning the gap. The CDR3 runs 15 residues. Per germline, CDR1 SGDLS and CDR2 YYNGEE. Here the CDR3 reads CASSVGILRWETQYF. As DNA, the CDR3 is TGTGCCAGCAGCGTAGGAATTTTGAGGTGGGAGACCCAGTACTTC.

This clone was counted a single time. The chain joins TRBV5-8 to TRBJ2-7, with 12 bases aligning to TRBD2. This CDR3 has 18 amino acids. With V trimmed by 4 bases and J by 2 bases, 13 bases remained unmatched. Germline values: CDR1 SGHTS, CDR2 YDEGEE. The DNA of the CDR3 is TGTGCCAGCAGCGCAACTAGCGGGAGGACCTTTTGGCCCTACGAGCAGTACTTC. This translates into CASSATSGRTFWPYEQYF.

This CDR3 reads CSVETGQGVAFF. In nucleotides, the CDR3 is TGCAGCGTTGAAACCGGACAGGGTGTAGCTTTCTTT. The rearrangement joins TRBV29-1 to TRBJ1-1, with 8 bases that match TRBD1. The CDR3 runs 12 residues. The trim removed 2 bases at V and 10 bases at J, leaving 6 bases unmatched. Germline lookup yields CDR1 SQVTM and CDR2 ANQGSEA.

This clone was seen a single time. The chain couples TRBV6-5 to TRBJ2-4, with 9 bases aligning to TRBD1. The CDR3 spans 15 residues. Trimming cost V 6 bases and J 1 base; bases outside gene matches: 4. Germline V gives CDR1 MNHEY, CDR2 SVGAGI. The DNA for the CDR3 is TGTGCCAGCAGATCCGACAGGGGGGCCAAAAACATTCAGTACTTC. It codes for CASRSDRGAKNIQYF.